This T cell receptor beta chain is from a study of blood T cell repertoires in COVID-19. Looking at the study overall: The study drew acute and convalescent COVID-19 samples from the United States, Italy and Spain. The analysed material was cDNA or gDNA that came from T cells, B-cell-depleted T cells, or PBMCs.

This clone was counted between two and nine times. Some clones are missing from TCRdb's copy, which holds only in-frame ones; the method was immunoSEQ multiplex PCR. The sample carries just under 35,000 clones, 90% to 95% recorded once. Germline CDR1 reads SEHNR; CDR2 reads FQNEAQ (reference sequence). Unmatched junction bases numbered 16, after V lost 1 base and J lost 10 bases. The CDR3 totals 18 residues. The V gene is TRBV7-9, the J gene TRBJ2-1, with TRBD2 matching 10 bases. The sequence came from a man aged 55 to 69 with active or convalescent COVID-19. The specimen sequenced was peripheral blood. The CDR3 sequence is CASSLVYRPSGSSGEQFF. The CDR3 DNA sequence: TGTGCCAGCAGCTTAGTGTACAGGCCTAGCGGGAGCTCCGGCGAGCAGTTCTTC.